These 26 T cell receptor beta chains came from one sample sequenced in a study of blood T cell repertoires in COVID-19. Libraries were prepared by immunoSEQ multiplex PCR; TCRdb keeps only in-frame clonotypes and omits some of them. The sample has around 140,000 clones, around 82% seen once. The specimen sequenced was PBMCs or T cells enriched from blood (not recorded which). The source is a man aged 50-59 years in a cohort exposed to, infected with or recovered from COVID-19 (not recorded which).

This rearrangement joins TRBV6-5 to TRBJ2-1; weak D call: TRBD2 (7 bases). CDR3 length: 13 residues. V lost 10 bases to trimming and J lost 9 bases, with 19 bases between them. Germline-derived CDR1 and CDR2 are MNHEY and SVGAGI. The DNA of the CDR3 is TGTGCCACCCCCGCGGGGGCGCGAGGTGAGCAGTTCTTC. This translates into CATPAGARGEQFF.

This rearrangement joins TRBV5-8 to TRBJ2-5, with 8 bases matching TRBD1. The CDR3 has 16 residues. V lost 4 bases and J lost 7; bases outside the gene matches: 15. CDR1 is SGHTS, CDR2 YDEGEE, per germline. The CDR3, as DNA: TGTGCCAGCAGCCGAGCACCAACAGGGGGGAGAGCGACCCAGTACTTC. It specifies CASSRAPTGGRATQYF.

This clone appeared a single time. The chain links TRBV27 to TRBJ2-7, with D perhaps matching TRBD1 (5 bases). V lost 2 bases and J lost 3, with 17 bases in between. The CDR3 is 16 residues long. Germline CDR1 reads MNHEY; CDR2 reads SMNVEV (reference sequence). CDR3 bases: TGTGCCAGCAGTTTAGGCAACGCCAGGGCCTTCTACGAGCAGTACTTC. It specifies CASSLGNARAFYEQYF.

The gene calls are TRBV27 and TRBJ2-6, with 12 positions matching TRBD1. Germline V CDR1 and CDR2: MNHEY, SMNVEV (reference sequence). V trimming: 1 base; J trimming: 2 bases; junction bases outside the gene matches: 9. There are 20 residues in the CDR3. CDR3 sequence reads: CASSLYWGTGGATGANVLTF. The CDR3 DNA sequence: TGTGCCAGCAGTTTATATTGGGGGACAGGGGGCGCAACTGGGGCCAACGTCCTGACTTTC.

This clone was observed a few times. This CDR3 reads CASSLGTGYGNEKLFF. In nucleotides, the CDR3 is TGTGCCAGCAGCTTGGGGACAGGGTATGGTAATGAAAAACTGTTTTTT. The chain couples TRBV5-4 to TRBJ1-4, with 8 bases matching TRBD1. The junction had 5 bases not matched to a gene; V was cut back by 0 bases and J by 4 bases. Looked up from germline, CDR1 is SGHNT and CDR2 is YYREEE (reference sequence). The CDR3 contains 16 residues.

The chain employs TRBV4-1 and TRBJ1-5; 7 bases align to TRBD1. Germline V gene data show CDR1 as MGHRA and CDR2 as YSYEKL. The CDR3 loop spans 15 amino acids. V lost 3 bases and J lost 5; bases outside the gene matches: 7. The CDR3 sequence is CASSHSEQGHQPQHF. CDR3 coding DNA: TGCGCCAGCAGCCATAGTGAACAGGGGCATCAGCCCCAGCATTTT.

The chain combines TRBV11-1 with TRBJ2-5, with 7 bases matching TRBD2. J gave up 4 bases and V 0 bases, and 5 bases lay outside the gene matches. The CDR3 has 15 amino acids. CDR1 and CDR2 (germline): SGHAT, FQDESV (reference sequence). CDR3 coding DNA: TGTGCCAGCAGCTTAGCGACCGGCGGGGGAGAGACCCAGTACTTC. This translates into CASSLATGGGETQYF.

A single count supports this clone. Written as DNA, the CDR3 is TGTGCCAGCATCCGAGACAACTCCTACGAGCAGTACTTC. Translating gives CASIRDNSYEQYF. The chain is built from TRBV5-6 and TRBJ2-7; unclear D gene. CDR1 is SGHDT and CDR2 is YYEEEE in the germline V gene. CDR3 size: 13 residues. The germline V and J ends were trimmed by 6 bases and 0 bases, with 10 bases remaining between them.

CDR3 amino acids: CASSLNQQGAWETQYF. CDR3 sequence (DNA): TGTGCCAGCAGCCTAAATCAACAGGGGGCGTGGGAGACCCAGTACTTC. V and J are TRBV5-4 and TRBJ2-5; 9 nucleotides agree with TRBD1. V lost 4 bases, J lost 5 bases, and 12 bases stayed unmatched. The CDR3 length is 16 residues. Germline loops: CDR1 SGHNT, CDR2 YYREEE (reference sequence).

This chain joins TRBV4-3 and TRBJ2-6; 7 bases are shared with TRBD2. Germline CDR1 LGHNA, CDR2 YSLEER. V lost 0 bases to trimming and J lost 3 bases; unmatched junction nucleotides: 2. The CDR3 covers 16 residues. CDR3 loop: CASSQDSGGGANVLTF. CDR3 in DNA: TGCGCCAGCAGCCAAGATTCGGGGGGTGGGGCCAACGTCCTGACTTTC.

The chain employs TRBV18 and TRBJ2-3; 14 nucleotides agree with TRBD2. The V segment lost 5 bases and the J segment 4 bases; nucleotides outside the gene matches: 5. The CDR3 sequence is 16 residues long. The V gene's germline CDR1 is KGHSH and CDR2 LQKENI. The CDR3 DNA reads TGTGCCAGCTCAACCATGGGACTAGCGGGGGCAGATACGCAGTATTTT. Its protein is CASSTMGLAGADTQYF. Full variable domain (remainder filled in from reference TRBV18 and TRBJ2-3): NAGVMQNPRHLVRRRGQEARLRCSPMKGHSHVYWYRQLPEEGLKFMVYLQKENIIDESGMPKERFSAEFPKEGPSILRIQQVVRGDSAAYFCASSTMGLAGADTQYFGPGTRLTVL.

The V call is TRBV4-1, the J call TRBJ2-2; 8 nucleotides agree with TRBD1. J gave up 7 bases and V 1 base, and 8 bases lay outside the gene matches. CDR1 and CDR2 from the germline V gene are MGHRA and YSYEKL. This CDR3 region has 16 residues. CDR3 DNA: TGCGCCAGCAGCCAAGGTCTCGGGACAGGAATCGGGGAGCTGTTTTTT. This encodes CASSQGLGTGIGELFF.

V and J are TRBV29-1 and TRBJ1-1; D remains ambiguous. CDR3 length: 11 residues. Germline V gene lookup returns CDR1 SQVTM and CDR2 ANQGSEA. Trimming removed 4 bases from V and 4 bases from J, with 7 bases in between. Written as DNA, the CDR3 is TGCAGCGTTGGGGCAGTCACTGAAGCTTTCTTT. Translation: CSVGAVTEAFF.

This rearrangement joins TRBV28 to TRBJ2-5; tentative D call: TRBD1 (5 bases). V was trimmed by 6 bases and J by 4 bases, leaving 12 bases between them. Germline V gives CDR1 MDHEN, CDR2 SYDVKM. This CDR3 has 13 amino acids. Here the CDR3 DNA reads TGTGCCAGCAGACACCCCCAGGGAGAGACCCAGTACTTC. This codes for CASRHPQGETQYF.

This chain uses TRBV28 with TRBJ2-5; no clear D gene. The ends were cut back, 2 bases at V and 5 bases at J, with 9 bases in the middle. The CDR3 runs to 13 residues. From germline, CDR1 is MDHEN and CDR2 SYDVKM. The CDR3 DNA reads as TGTGCCAGCAGTTTACCGGGTTTGGAGACCCAGTACTTC. It is translated as CASSLPGLETQYF.

The rearrangement joins TRBV6-5 to TRBJ2-7; 9 bases are shared with TRBD2. V lost 2 bases and J lost 2; bases outside the gene matches: 4. The CDR3 contains 15 residues. In germline, CDR1 is MNHEY, CDR2 SVGAGI. CDR3 residues: CASSYVGGGAYEQYF. The DNA for the CDR3 is TGTGCCAGCAGTTACGTAGGCGGGGGGGCCTACGAGCAGTACTTC.

The chain combines TRBV6-5 with TRBJ2-7, with 10 bases fitting TRBD1. Per the germline V gene, CDR1 is MNHEY and CDR2 is SVGAGI. After removal of 6 bases from V and 5 bases from J, the junction contained 7 bases not matched to a gene. This CDR3 spans 14 amino acids. Written as DNA, the CDR3 is TGTGCCAGCAGGCCGGGACAGGGGTCCGACGAGCAGTACTTC. It specifies CASRPGQGSDEQYF.

The chain links TRBV7-8 to TRBJ2-7; no firm D call. The CDR3 extends over 12 amino acids. The V end lost 5 bases, the J end lost 7 bases, and 12 bases lay between the germline ends. From germline, CDR1 is SGHVS and CDR2 FQNEAQ. The CDR3 DNA sequence: TGTGCCAGCAGCCCACCGACGGAGGAGCAGTACTTC. Protein sequence: CASSPPTEEQYF.

This clone was counted only a few times. The chain uses TRBV19 and TRBJ1-6; TRBD1 might be the D (6 bases). CDR3 length equals 16 residues. The V gene lost 7 bases and the J gene lost 7 bases, with 20 bases spanning the gap. Germline CDR1 and CDR2: LNHDA and SQIVND (reference sequence). CDR3 in DNA: TGTGCCAGTAACCTGGGGCGGGGGCTCGTCAATTCACCCCTCCACTTT. Translating it yields CASNLGRGLVNSPLHF.

The chain employs TRBV5-5 and TRBJ1-1, with D tentatively TRBD1 (6 bases). Germline V gene data show CDR1 as SGHKS and CDR2 as YYEKEE (reference sequence). Trimming shortened V by 3 bases and J by 0 bases, and 9 bases separated the two germline ends. The CDR3 consists of 14 residues. CDR3 sequence reads: CASSSGQLNTEAFF. CDR3 nucleotide sequence: TGTGCCAGCAGCTCAGGACAGTTGAACACTGAAGCTTTCTTT.

This chain uses TRBV6-5 with TRBJ1-5; D remains ambiguous. This CDR3 contains 15 residues. The germline gives CDR1 MNHEY, CDR2 SVGAGI. V lost 0 bases, J lost 0 bases, and 6 bases lay in between. As DNA, the CDR3 is TGTGCCAGCAGTTACTCGGCTTATAGCAATCAGCCCCAGCATTTT. Amino acid sequence: CASSYSAYSNQPQHF.

The CDR3 DNA is TGTGCCAGCAGTGCGGGTGGGGGGGGTCAGGAGACCCAGTACTTC. Amino acid sequence: CASSAGGGGQETQYF. V gene TRBV9 combines with J gene TRBJ2-5; 7 bases align to TRBD2. The CDR3 length is 15 residues. Germline lookup yields CDR1 SGDLS and CDR2 YYNGEE. Trimming at V came to 5 bases and at J to 5 bases, leaving 12 bases not matched to a gene. The variable domain in full, with the rest retrieved from reference TRBV9 and TRBJ2-5, is DSGVTQTPKHLITATGQRVTLRCSPRSGDLSVYWYQQSLDQGLQFLIQYYNGEERAKGNILERFSAQQFPDLHSELNLSSLELGDSALYFCASSAGGGGQETQYFGPGTRLLVL.

The chain recombines TRBV4-3 with TRBJ2-7; D might be TRBD1 (5 bases). The germline gives CDR1 LGHNA, CDR2 YSLEER. The germline V and J ends were trimmed by 0 bases and 4 bases, with 19 bases remaining between them. The CDR3 is 17 amino acids. The CDR3 region is CASSQDLPGRAGYEQYF. CDR3 nucleotides: TGCGCCAGCAGCCAAGATCTACCGGGCAGGGCTGGATACGAGCAGTACTTC.

The chain couples TRBV19 to TRBJ2-3; TRBD2 matches at 11 bases. With V trimmed by 3 bases and J by 6 bases, 5 bases remained unmatched. Germline values: CDR1 LNHDA, CDR2 SQIVND (reference sequence). This CDR3 comprises 15 residues. The DNA for the CDR3 is TGTGCCAGTAGTATTCGACTAGCGGGATGGGATACGCAGTATTTT. Its protein is CASSIRLAGWDTQYF.

The chain links TRBV4-2 to TRBJ2-3; no clear D gene. Germline V gene lookup returns CDR1 LGHNA and CDR2 YNFKEQ. The CDR3 sequence is 12 residues long. V was cut by 2 bases and J by 4 bases, with 4 bases left in between. The CDR3 nucleotides are TGTGCCAGCAGCCAAATATCAGATACGCAGTATTTT. It encodes CASSQISDTQYF.

This rearrangement joins TRBV30 to TRBJ1-4; a possible D gene is TRBD1 (5 bases). The CDR3 length is 12 residues. Germline assignment: CDR1 GTSNPN and CDR2 SVGIG (reference sequence). Between the trimmed V and J ends, which lost 0 bases and 15 bases, there was a span of 14 bases. CDR3: CAWSVLDTSMFF. DNA of the CDR3: TGTGCCTGGAGTGTACTGGACACCTCCATGTTTTTT.